Below, 30 T cell receptor beta chains from the same sample are listed, as sequenced in a study of OX40 agonist ivuxolimab in advanced cancers. The table came from immunoSEQ multiplex PCR; TCRdb's copy has only in-frame clones and leaves some out. The table has around 62,000 clones, 91% seen once. This specimen consisted of CD4+ or CD8+ T cells sorted from blood, obtained in a trial of the OX40 agonist ivuxolimab. Source of these receptors: an adult with an advanced solid tumor such as melanoma, head and neck, liver or kidney cancer.

The chain combines TRBV5-1 with TRBJ1-2; D unresolved. The CDR3 is 13 residues long. Per the germline V gene, CDR1 is SGHRS and CDR2 is YFSETQ. The V and J ends lost 0 bases and 4 bases respectively, with 7 bases between them. CDR3 in DNA: TGCGCCAGCAGCTTGGATCGGGGCTATGGCTACACCTTC. Protein sequence: CASSLDRGYGYTF. Full variable domain (missing parts from reference TRBV5-1 and TRBJ1-2): KAGVTQTPRYLIKTRGQQVTLSCSPISGHRSVSWYQQTPGQGLQFLFEYFSETQRNKGNFPGRFSGRQFSNSRSEMNVSTLELGDSALYLCASSLDRGYGYTFGSGTRLTVV.

The chain uses TRBV5-6 and TRBJ1-4; the D gene is possibly TRBD1 (5 bases). The CDR3 is 15 amino acids. Germline loops: CDR1 SGHDT, CDR2 YYEEEE. V was cut by 6 bases and J by 4 bases, with 16 bases left in between. The DNA for the CDR3 is TGTGCCAGCACCTCGGTGGGACGGCTTAATGAAAAACTGTTTTTT. Its protein is CASTSVGRLNEKLFF.

The sample holds one count of this clone. The rearrangement uses TRBV29-1 and TRBJ2-2; D possibly corresponds to TRBD2 (6 bases). The V gene lost 4 bases and the J gene lost 0 bases, with 15 bases spanning the gap. The CDR3 contains 16 residues. Germline V gives CDR1 SQVTM, CDR2 ANQGSEA. This CDR3 reads CSVGDVLAANTGELFF. The DNA of the CDR3 is TGCAGCGTTGGTGATGTTTTAGCGGCGAACACCGGGGAGCTGTTTTTT.

The chain joins TRBV6-1 to TRBJ1-1; D possibly corresponds to TRBD1 (5 bases). Trimming took off 6 bases at V and 6 bases at J, with 14 bases between the two ends. Germline-derived CDR1 and CDR2 are MNHNS and SASEGT. The CDR3 is made up of 13 amino acids. The DNA for the CDR3 is TGTGCCAGCAGCACCTTTGGGGGTTCTGAAGCTTTCTTT. Protein: CASSTFGGSEAFF.

The rearrangement joins TRBV18 to TRBJ1-1; tentatively, D is TRBD1 (6 bases). Germline V gene lookup returns CDR1 KGHSH and CDR2 LQKENI. Trimming removed 6 bases at V and 7 bases at J, with 15 bases between. This CDR3 contains 13 residues. The DNA for the CDR3 is TGTGCCAGCTCTCAAGGGGGGGACGGTGAAGCTTTCTTT. Protein product: CASSQGGDGEAFF.

J is TRBJ2-5 and V is TRBV2; D call uncertain. The germline gives CDR1 SNHLY, CDR2 FYNNEI. The ends were cut back, 6 bases at V and 5 bases at J, with 19 bases in the middle. The CDR3 has 15 residues. DNA of the CDR3: TGTGCCAGCAGCCGCGGACGGAGAGATTGGGAGACCCAGTACTTC. It yields the protein CASSRGRRDWETQYF. Using reference TRBV2 and TRBJ2-5 for the parts outside the CDR3, the full variable domain is EPEVTQTPSHQVTQMGQEVILRCVPISNHLYFYWYRQILGQKVEFLVSFYNNEISEKSEIFDDQFSVERPDGSNFTLKIRSTKLEDSAMYFCASSRGRRDWETQYFGPGTRLLVL.

This chain connects TRBV4-2 to TRBJ1-1; D possibly corresponds to TRBD1 (6 bases). Germline CDR1 reads LGHNA; CDR2 reads YNFKEQ. This CDR3 comprises 15 residues. Trimming left V 0 bases short and J 5 bases short, with 13 bases between. The CDR3 is CASSQDLNRETEAFF. In DNA form, the CDR3 reads TGTGCCAGCAGCCAAGATCTTAACAGGGAAACTGAAGCTTTCTTT.

V usage is TRBV10-1 and J usage is TRBJ2-4; D is unresolved. The CDR3 covers 12 residues. In germline, CDR1 is WNHNN, CDR2 SYGVQD (reference sequence). V dropped 8 bases and J dropped 6 bases, with 11 bases sitting between them. Here the CDR3 reads CASPIDINIQYF. Written as DNA, the CDR3 is TGCGCCAGCCCAATAGACATAAACATTCAGTACTTC.

The rearrangement joins TRBV6-5 to TRBJ1-3; D perhaps matches TRBD1 (6 bases). The CDR3 length is 14 residues. The V end was cut by 6 bases, the J end by 2 bases, with 11 bases between. From germline, CDR1 is MNHEY and CDR2 SVGAGI. The CDR3: CASRTGGTGNTIYF. CDR3 coding DNA: TGTGCCAGCAGAACCGGGGGCACTGGAAACACCATATATTTT.

This clone was picked up a small number of times. The rearrangement links TRBV19 to TRBJ2-2; 13 bases align to TRBD2. The CDR3 loop spans 16 amino acids. Looked up from germline, CDR1 is LNHDA and CDR2 is SQIVND (reference sequence). J gave up 0 bases and V 7 bases, and 2 bases lay outside the gene matches. CDR3 in DNA: TGTGCCAGTAAGGGACTAGCGGGACCGAACACCGGGGAGCTGTTTTTT. Protein sequence: CASKGLAGPNTGELFF.

This clone is a singleton in its sample. The chain carries TRBV6-1 and TRBJ1-2; the D is unclear. Germline V gene lookup returns CDR1 MNHNS and CDR2 SASEGT. V was trimmed by 2 bases and J by 4 bases, leaving 8 bases between them. This CDR3 is built from 13 residues. The CDR3 region has the DNA TGTGCCAGCAGTGAACGGGTCCGCTATGGCTACACCTTC. Protein product: CASSERVRYGYTF.

The chain has TRBV6-6 and TRBJ2-2, with 13 nucleotides matching TRBD2. From germline, CDR1 is MNHNY and CDR2 SVGAGI (reference sequence). This CDR3 contains 15 residues. The junction had 2 bases not matched to a gene; V was cut back by 6 bases and J by 4 bases. CDR3 loop: CASRGLAGATGELFF. CDR3 nucleotide sequence: TGTGCCAGCAGAGGACTAGCGGGAGCCACCGGGGAGCTGTTTTTT.

This chain links TRBV28 with TRBJ1-2; D is perhaps TRBD1 (6 bases). Per germline, CDR1 MDHEN and CDR2 SYDVKM. V lost 7 bases and J lost 6, with 18 bases in between. The CDR3 is made up of 14 amino acids. The chain's CDR3 is CASNTYYRDHGYTF. CDR3 DNA: TGTGCCAGCAATACCTATTACAGGGATCATGGCTACACCTTC.

The chain links TRBV18 to TRBJ1-5; no clear D. Trimming left V 4 bases short and J 3 bases short, with 7 bases between. The CDR3 totals 13 residues. In germline, CDR1 is KGHSH, CDR2 LQKENI. CDR3 loop: CASSLDLNQPQHF. In DNA form, the CDR3 reads TGTGCCAGCTCACTAGACCTCAATCAGCCCCAGCATTTT.

This clone has only one observation. The chain employs TRBV5-1 and TRBJ1-1; the match to TRBD1 covers 11 bases. J lost 3 bases, V lost 0 bases, and 13 bases had no gene match. The CDR3 is made up of 19 amino acids. The V gene's germline CDR1 is SGHRS and CDR2 YFSETQ. This CDR3 reads CASSLGPFRDRGDDTEAFF. The CDR3 nucleotides are TGCGCCAGCAGCTTGGGCCCATTCCGGGACAGGGGGGACGACACTGAAGCTTTCTTT. The full variable domain, completed using reference TRBV5-1 and TRBJ1-1, is KAGVTQTPRYLIKTRGQQVTLSCSPISGHRSVSWYQQTPGQGLQFLFEYFSETQRNKGNFPGRFSGRQFSNSRSEMNVSTLELGDSALYLCASSLGPFRDRGDDTEAFFGQGTRLTVV.

The chain carries TRBV5-6 and TRBJ1-1; no reliable D call. With 5 bases removed from V and 3 bases from J, the gap between germline ends came to 14 bases. In germline, CDR1 is SGHDT, CDR2 YYEEEE. The CDR3 contains 14 residues. In DNA form, the CDR3 reads TGTGCCAGCAGTTCTGCCCTTGGGGACACTGAAGCTTTCTTT. It specifies CASSSALGDTEAFF.

The rearrangement joins TRBV10-1 to TRBJ2-1; unclear D gene. Germline assignment: CDR1 WNHNN and CDR2 SYGVQD (reference sequence). Trimming left V 5 bases short and J 7 bases short, with 6 bases between. The CDR3 totals 11 residues. The CDR3 loop reads CASSSRNEQFF. Written as DNA, the CDR3 is TGCGCCAGCAGTTCCCGAAATGAGCAGTTCTTC.

This clone has just one count. The V and J genes are TRBV6-5 and TRBJ2-5; the D gene could be TRBD1 or TRBD2 (5 bases each). The J call may be faulty, since TRBJ2-7 better matches the DNA end. The CDR3 is 14 residues long. In germline, CDR1 is MNHEY, CDR2 SVGAGI. CDR3 sequence: CASSSGTTSYEQYF. The CDR3 DNA sequence: TGTGCCAGCAGCTCCGGGACGACTTCCTACGAGCAGTACTTC.

In the case of this clone: The junction departs from germline at one end; a sequencing error may be responsible. The chain combines TRBV7-7 with TRBJ2-7; TRBD1 matches at 9 bases. CDR3 length: 15 amino acids. CDR1 is SSHAT, CDR2 FNYEAQ, per germline (reference sequence). The CDR3 region has the DNA TGTGCTAGCAGCCCCCGGACAGGGGACTCCTACGAGCAGTACTTC. This encodes CASSPRTGDSYEQYF.

J is TRBJ2-7 and V is TRBV5-1; the D call may be TRBD1 or TRBD2 (5 bases each). Germline V gives CDR1 SGHRS, CDR2 YFSETQ. V gave up 7 bases and J gave up 3 bases, with 11 bases separating them. The CDR3 has 12 residues. The CDR3 coding sequence is TGCGCCAGCTCAGGGACCCGCTACGAGCAGTACTTC. It specifies CASSGTRYEQYF.

The V and J genes are TRBV5-6 and TRBJ2-7, with D perhaps TRBD2 (8 bases). CDR1 is SGHDT, CDR2 YYEEEE, per germline. The CDR3 has 17 residues. Trimming removed 0 bases from V and 9 bases from J, with 25 bases in between. The DNA for the CDR3 is TGTGCCAGCAGCTTGGCCGGTGGCGGGAGGCTGCAGGGGGTGCAGTACTTC. This encodes CASSLAGGGRLQGVQYF.

V usage is TRBV28 and J usage is TRBJ2-7; D is possibly TRBD2 (8 bases). V lost 8 bases and J lost 0, with 17 bases in between. The germline gives CDR1 MDHEN, CDR2 SYDVKM. This CDR3 has 15 residues. CDR3 region: CASRRGGQSSYEQYF. The CDR3 nucleotides are TGTGCCAGCCGCCGGGGGGGACAGTCCTCCTACGAGCAGTACTTC.

This chain joins TRBV18 and TRBJ2-5, with 9 bases identical to TRBD2. This CDR3 contains 14 residues. Germline V gives CDR1 KGHSH, CDR2 LQKENI. V dropped 3 bases and J dropped 3; count of bases not matched to a gene: 2. CDR3 coding DNA: TGTGCCAGCTCACCCGGGACTAGCAAAGAGACCCAGTACTTC. The encoded protein is CASSPGTSKETQYF.

V and J are TRBV7-9 and TRBJ2-7; D is possibly TRBD1 or TRBD2 (6 bases each). V lost 4 bases, J lost 4 bases, and 17 bases lay in between. The CDR3 contains 15 residues. Germline values: CDR1 SEHNR, CDR2 FQNEAQ (reference sequence). Here the CDR3 reads CASSSPGDITYEQYF. The CDR3 coding sequence is TGTGCCAGCAGCTCCCCGGGGGACATTACTTACGAGCAGTACTTC.

Here the CDR3 DNA reads TGTGCCAGCAGTGAATCCGGGACAGTGAACACTGAAGCTTTCTTT. Its protein product is CASSESGTVNTEAFF. The chain has TRBV25-1 and TRBJ1-1, with TRBD1 identical over 7 bases. CDR1 and CDR2 from the germline V gene are MGHDK and SYGVNS. With 1 base clipped from V and 0 bases from J, the junction kept 2 bases outside the gene matches. The CDR3 covers 15 residues.

This rearrangement joins TRBV7-9 to TRBJ2-1; no clear D. This CDR3 has 13 amino acids. V lost 4 bases and J lost 2, with 6 bases in between. Germline values: CDR1 SEHNR, CDR2 FQNEAQ (reference sequence). CDR3 loop: CASSWVAYNEQFF. The CDR3 DNA reads TGTGCCAGCAGCTGGGTCGCCTACAATGAGCAGTTCTTC.

The genes are TRBV7-3 and TRBJ2-1, with D possibly called TRBD1 or TRBD2 (5 bases each). Trimming stripped 4 bases from V and 7 bases from J, with 17 bases between. The germline CDR1 and CDR2 sequences are SGHTA and FQGTGA. CDR3 length: 15 residues. CDR3 nucleotide sequence: TGTGCCAGCAGCTCAGGGCGGGTGCAGGGTAATGAGCAGTTCTTC. Translation gives CASSSGRVQGNEQFF. Complete variable domain (other parts from reference TRBV7-3 and TRBJ2-1): GAGVSQTPSNKVTEKGKYVELRCDPISGHTALYWYRQSLGQGPEFLIYFQGTGAADDSGLPNDRFFAVRPEGSVSTLKIQRTERGDSAVYLCASSSGRVQGNEQFFGPGTRLTVL.

The chain employs TRBV6-1 and TRBJ1-5, with 8 bases aligning to TRBD1. The CDR3 contains 19 residues. The V segment lost 2 bases and the J segment 0 bases; nucleotides outside the gene matches: 12. The V gene's germline CDR1 is MNHNS and CDR2 SASEGT. CDR3 bases: TGTGCCAGCAGTGAATTTGCAGGGGGCTTGGGGTATAGCAATCAGCCCCAGCATTTT. Amino acids: CASSEFAGGLGYSNQPQHF.

The rearrangement joins TRBV6-5 to TRBJ1-2, with 7 bases matching TRBD1. The CDR3 loop spans 13 amino acids. The V and J ends lost 10 bases and 2 bases, in that order; junction bases with no gene match: 7. Germline lookup yields CDR1 MNHEY and CDR2 SVGAGI. The CDR3 bases are TGTGCCATCAGAACAGGGGCGAACTATGGCTACACCTTC. Protein product: CAIRTGANYGYTF.

CDR3 DNA sequence: TGTGCCAGCAGCCGAGGGACTAGCGGGAGGGGAAGTGAGCAGTTCTTC. Protein product: CASSRGTSGRGSEQFF. This chain links TRBV5-8 with TRBJ2-1, with TRBD2 matching 16 bases. V lost 4 bases, J lost 9 bases, and 7 bases stayed unmatched. This CDR3 has 16 amino acids. Germline loops: CDR1 SGHTS, CDR2 YDEGEE.